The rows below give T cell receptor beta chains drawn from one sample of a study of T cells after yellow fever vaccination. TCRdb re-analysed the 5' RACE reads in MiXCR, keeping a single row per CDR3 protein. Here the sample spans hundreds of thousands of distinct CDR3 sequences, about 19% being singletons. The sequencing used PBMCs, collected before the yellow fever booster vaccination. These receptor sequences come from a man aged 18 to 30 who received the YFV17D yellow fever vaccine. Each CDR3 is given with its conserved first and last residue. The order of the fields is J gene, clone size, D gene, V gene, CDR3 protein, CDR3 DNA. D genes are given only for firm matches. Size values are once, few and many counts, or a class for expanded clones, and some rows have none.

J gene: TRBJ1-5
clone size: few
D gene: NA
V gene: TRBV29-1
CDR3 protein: CSVEGSKDQPQHF
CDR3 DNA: TGCAGCGTTGAAGGGTCGAAGGATCAGCCCCAGCATTTT

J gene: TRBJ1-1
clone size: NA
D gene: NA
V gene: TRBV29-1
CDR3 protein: CSVTVGNEAFF
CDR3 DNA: TGCAGCGTTACGGTAGGGAATGAAGCTTTCTTT

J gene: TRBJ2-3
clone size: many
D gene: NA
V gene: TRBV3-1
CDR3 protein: CASSRRGTDTQYF
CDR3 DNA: TGTGCCAGCAGCCGACGAGGCACAGATACGCAGTATTTT

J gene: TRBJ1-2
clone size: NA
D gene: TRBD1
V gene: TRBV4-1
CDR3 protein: CASSARQGGYTF
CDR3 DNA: TGCGCCAGCAGCGCCAGACAGGGTGGCTACACCTTC

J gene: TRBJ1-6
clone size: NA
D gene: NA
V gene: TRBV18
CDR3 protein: CASSPETGNSPLHF
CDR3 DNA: TGTGCCAGCTCACCGGAGACAGGAAATTCACCCCTCCACTTT

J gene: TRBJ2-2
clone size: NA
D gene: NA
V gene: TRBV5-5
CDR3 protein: CASSLIKGTGELFF
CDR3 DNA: TGTGCCAGCAGCTTGATCAAGGGGACCGGGGAGCTGTTTTTT

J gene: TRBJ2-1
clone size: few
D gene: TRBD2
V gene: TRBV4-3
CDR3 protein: CASSYGLATDEQFF
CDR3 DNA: TGCGCCAGCAGCTATGGACTAGCTACAGATGAGCAGTTCTTC

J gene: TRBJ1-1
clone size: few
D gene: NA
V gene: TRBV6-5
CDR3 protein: CASMGGGAEAFF
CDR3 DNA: TGTGCCAGCATGGGAGGGGGAGCTGAAGCTTTCTTT

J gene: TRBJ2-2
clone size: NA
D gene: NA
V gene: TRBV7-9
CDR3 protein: CASSPPSPGELFF
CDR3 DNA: TGTGCCAGCAGCCCCCCAAGCCCCGGGGAGCTGTTTTTT

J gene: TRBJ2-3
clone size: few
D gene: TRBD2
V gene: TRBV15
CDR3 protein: CATSGQGGDTQYF
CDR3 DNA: TGTGCCACCAGCGGCCAGGGAGGGGATACGCAGTATTTT

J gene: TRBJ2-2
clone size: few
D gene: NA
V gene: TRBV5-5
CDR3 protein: CASSLAEYTGELFF
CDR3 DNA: TGTGCCAGCAGCTTGGCCGAATACACCGGGGAGCTGTTTTTT

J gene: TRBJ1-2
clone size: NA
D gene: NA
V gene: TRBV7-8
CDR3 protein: CASSLERAPGHGYTF
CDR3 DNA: TGTGCCAGCAGCTTAGAAAGAGCCCCGGGACATGGCTACACCTTC

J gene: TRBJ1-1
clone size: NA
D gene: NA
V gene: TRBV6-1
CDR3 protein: CASSEVPGTNTEAFF
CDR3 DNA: TGTGCCAGCAGTGAAGTTCCAGGGACTAACACTGAAGCTTTCTTT

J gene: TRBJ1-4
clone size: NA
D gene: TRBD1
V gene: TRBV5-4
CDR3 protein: CASSQDRGHEKLFF
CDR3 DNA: TGTGCCAGCAGCCAGGACAGGGGACATGAAAAACTGTTTTTT

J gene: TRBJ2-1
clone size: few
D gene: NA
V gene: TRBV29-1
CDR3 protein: CSARGGLANEQFF
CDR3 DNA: TGCAGCGCTAGAGGGGGGCTTGCCAATGAGCAGTTCTTC

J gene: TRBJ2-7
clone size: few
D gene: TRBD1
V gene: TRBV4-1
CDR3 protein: CASSQWTGAKTYEQYF
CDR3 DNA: TGCGCCAGCAGCCAGTGGACAGGGGCGAAAACCTACGAGCAGTACTTC